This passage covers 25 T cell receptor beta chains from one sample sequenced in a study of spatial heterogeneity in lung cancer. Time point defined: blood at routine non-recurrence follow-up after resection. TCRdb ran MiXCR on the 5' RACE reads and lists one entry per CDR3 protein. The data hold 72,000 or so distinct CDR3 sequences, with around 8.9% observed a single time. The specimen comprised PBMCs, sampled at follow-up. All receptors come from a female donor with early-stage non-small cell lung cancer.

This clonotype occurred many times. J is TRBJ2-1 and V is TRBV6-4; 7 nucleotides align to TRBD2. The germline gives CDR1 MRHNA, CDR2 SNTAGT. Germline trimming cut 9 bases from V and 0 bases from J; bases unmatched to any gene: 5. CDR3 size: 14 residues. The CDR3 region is CASKRDSSYNEQFF. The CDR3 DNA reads TGTGCCAGTAAGCGGGATAGCTCCTACAATGAGCAGTTCTTC.

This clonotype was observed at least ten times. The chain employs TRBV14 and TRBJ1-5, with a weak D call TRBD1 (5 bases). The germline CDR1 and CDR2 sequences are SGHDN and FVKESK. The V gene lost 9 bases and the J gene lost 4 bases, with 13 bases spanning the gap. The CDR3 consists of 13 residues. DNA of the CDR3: TGTGCCAGTCAGGGCTCATGGAATCAGCCCCAGCATTTT. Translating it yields CASQGSWNQPQHF.

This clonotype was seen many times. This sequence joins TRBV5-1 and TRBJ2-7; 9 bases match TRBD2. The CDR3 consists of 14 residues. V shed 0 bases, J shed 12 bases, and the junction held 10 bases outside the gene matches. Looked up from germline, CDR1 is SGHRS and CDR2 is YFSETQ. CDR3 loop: CASSLVATSGTRYF. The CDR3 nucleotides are TGCGCCAGCAGCTTGGTCGCGACTAGCGGCACGCGGTACTTC.

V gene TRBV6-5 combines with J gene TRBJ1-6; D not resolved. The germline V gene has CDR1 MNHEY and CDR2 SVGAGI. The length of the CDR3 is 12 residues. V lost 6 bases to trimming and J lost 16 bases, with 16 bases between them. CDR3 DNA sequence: TGTGCCAGCAGCCCTCGCGCGGGTGTACTCCACTTT. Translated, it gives CASSPRAGVLHF.

The CDR3 DNA is TGTGCCTGGAGTGTTACAGGGACCCAGCATTTT. It yields the protein CAWSVTGTQHF. The chain links TRBV30 to TRBJ1-5; D might be TRBD1 (6 bases). The germline V gene encodes CDR1 GTSNPN and CDR2 SVGIG (reference sequence). Trimming pared 0 bases from V and 11 bases from J, leaving 8 bases between. The CDR3 has 11 residues. The full variable domain, with the rest looked up from reference TRBV30 and TRBJ1-5, is SQTIHQWPATLVQPVGSPLSLECTVEGTSNPNLYWYRQAAGRGLQLLFYSVGIGQISSEVPQNLSASRPQDRQFILSSKKLLLSDSGFYLCAWSVTGTQHFGDGTRLSIL.

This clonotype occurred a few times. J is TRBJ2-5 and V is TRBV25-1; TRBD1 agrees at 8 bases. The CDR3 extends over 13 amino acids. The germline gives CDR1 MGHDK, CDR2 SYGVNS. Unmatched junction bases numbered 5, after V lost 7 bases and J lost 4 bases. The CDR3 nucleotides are TGTGCCAGCATGGACAGGGTAGGAGAGACCCAGTACTTC. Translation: CASMDRVGETQYF. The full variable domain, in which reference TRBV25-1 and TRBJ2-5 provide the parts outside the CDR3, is EADIYQTPRYLVIGTGKKITLECSQTMGHDKMYWYQQDPGMELHLIHYSYGVNSTEKGDLSSESTVSRIRTEHFPLTLESARPSHTSQYLCASMDRVGETQYFGPGTRLLVL.

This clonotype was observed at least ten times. CDR3 in amino acids: CASSPGARSGNTIYF. For the CDR3, the DNA is TGTGCCAGCTCACCAGGCGCGCGCTCTGGAAACACCATATATTTT. The J gene is TRBJ1-3, the V gene TRBV18; no definite D call. CDR1 KGHSH and CDR2 LQKENI come from the germline V gene. Trimming stripped 2 bases from V and 0 bases from J, with 8 bases between. The CDR3 is 15 residues long.

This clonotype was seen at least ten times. The CDR3 DNA reads TGTGCCAGCAGCCAAGATGGGAGTGAGCAGTTCTTC. Its translation is CASSQDGSEQFF. The J gene is TRBJ2-1, the V gene TRBV3-1; tentative D call: TRBD2 (5 bases). This CDR3 region has 12 residues. Germline values: CDR1 LGHDT, CDR2 YNNKEL (reference sequence). Trimming took off 0 bases at V and 9 bases at J, with 6 bases between the two ends.

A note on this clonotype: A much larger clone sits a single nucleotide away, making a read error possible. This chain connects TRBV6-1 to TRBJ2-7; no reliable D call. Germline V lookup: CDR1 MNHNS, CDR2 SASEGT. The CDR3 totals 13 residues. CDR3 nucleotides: TGTGCCAGCAGTGTCGGGTTCGGCTACGAGCTGTACTTC. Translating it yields CASSVGFGYELYF.

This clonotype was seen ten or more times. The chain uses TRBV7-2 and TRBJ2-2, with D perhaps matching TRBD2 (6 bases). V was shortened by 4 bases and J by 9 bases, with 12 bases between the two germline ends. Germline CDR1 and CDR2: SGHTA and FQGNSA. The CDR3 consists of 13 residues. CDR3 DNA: TGTGCCAGCAGCTCCCGGGGGTGGCGGGAGCTGTTTTTT. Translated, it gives CASSSRGWRELFF.

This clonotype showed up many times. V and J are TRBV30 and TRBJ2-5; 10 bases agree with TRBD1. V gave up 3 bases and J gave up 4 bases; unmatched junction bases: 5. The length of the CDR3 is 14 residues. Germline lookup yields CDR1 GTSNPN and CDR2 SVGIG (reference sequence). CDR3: CAWSLDRGRETQYF. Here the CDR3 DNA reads TGTGCCTGGAGCCTAGACAGGGGGCGAGAGACCCAGTACTTC.

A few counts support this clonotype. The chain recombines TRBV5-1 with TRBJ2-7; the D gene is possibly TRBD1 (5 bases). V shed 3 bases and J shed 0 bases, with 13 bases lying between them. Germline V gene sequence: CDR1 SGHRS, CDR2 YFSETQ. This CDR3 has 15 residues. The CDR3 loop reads CASSSEGAISYEQYF. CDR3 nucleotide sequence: TGCGCCAGCAGCTCCGAAGGGGCAATCTCCTACGAGCAGTACTTC.

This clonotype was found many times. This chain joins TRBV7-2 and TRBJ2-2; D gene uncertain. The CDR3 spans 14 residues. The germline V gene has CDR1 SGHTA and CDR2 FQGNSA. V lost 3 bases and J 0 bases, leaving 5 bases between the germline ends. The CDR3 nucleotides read TGTGCCAGCAGCTTCGGTTCGAACACCGGGGAGCTGTTTTTT. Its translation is CASSFGSNTGELFF.

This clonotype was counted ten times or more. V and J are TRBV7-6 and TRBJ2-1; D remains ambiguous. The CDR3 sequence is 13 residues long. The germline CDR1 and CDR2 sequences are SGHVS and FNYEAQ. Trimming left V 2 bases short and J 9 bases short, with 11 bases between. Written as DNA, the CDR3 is TGTGCCAGCAGCTTAAGCAGAGAGACTGAGCAGTTCTTC. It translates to CASSLSRETEQFF.

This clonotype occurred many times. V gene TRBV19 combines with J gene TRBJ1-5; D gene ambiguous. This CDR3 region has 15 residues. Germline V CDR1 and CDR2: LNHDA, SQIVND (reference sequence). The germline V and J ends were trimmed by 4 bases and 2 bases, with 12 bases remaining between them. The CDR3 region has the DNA TGTGCCAGTAGTAATTACGAAAGAGGCAATCAGCCCCAGCATTTT. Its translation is CASSNYERGNQPQHF.

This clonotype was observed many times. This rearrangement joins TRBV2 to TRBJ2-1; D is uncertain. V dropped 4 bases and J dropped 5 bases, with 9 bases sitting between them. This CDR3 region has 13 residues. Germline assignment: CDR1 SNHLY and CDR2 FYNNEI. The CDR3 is CASSARSDNEQFF. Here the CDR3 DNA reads TGTGCCAGCAGTGCTCGGAGCGACAATGAGCAGTTCTTC.

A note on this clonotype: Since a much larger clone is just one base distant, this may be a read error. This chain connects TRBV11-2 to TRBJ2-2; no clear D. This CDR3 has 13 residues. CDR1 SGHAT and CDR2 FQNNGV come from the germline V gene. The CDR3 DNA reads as TGTGTCAGCAGCTTAGCTGCAACCGGGGAGCTGTTTTTT. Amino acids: CVSSLAATGELFF.

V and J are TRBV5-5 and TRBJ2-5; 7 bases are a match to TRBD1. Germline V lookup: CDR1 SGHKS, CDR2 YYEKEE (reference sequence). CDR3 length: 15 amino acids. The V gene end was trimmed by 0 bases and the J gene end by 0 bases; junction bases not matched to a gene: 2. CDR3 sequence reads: CASSLADRYQETQYF. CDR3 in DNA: TGTGCCAGCAGCTTGGCGGACAGGTACCAAGAGACCCAGTACTTC.

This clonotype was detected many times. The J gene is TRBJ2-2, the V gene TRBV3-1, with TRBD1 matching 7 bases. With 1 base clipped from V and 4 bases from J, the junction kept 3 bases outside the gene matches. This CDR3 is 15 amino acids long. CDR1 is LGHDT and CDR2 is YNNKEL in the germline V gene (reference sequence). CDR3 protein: CASSQGRGITGELFF. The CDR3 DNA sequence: TGTGCCAGCAGCCAAGGCAGGGGGATCACCGGGGAGCTGTTTTTT.

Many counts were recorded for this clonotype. The DNA of the CDR3 is TGCAGTGCTAGAGAGGGGATGTGGCAGCCCCAGCATTTT. Encoded protein: CSAREGMWQPQHF. The V gene is TRBV20-1, the J gene TRBJ1-5; D gene unclear. V lost 0 bases and J 7 bases, leaving 10 bases between the germline ends. This CDR3 has 13 amino acids. CDR1 is DFQATT, CDR2 SNEGSKA, per germline (reference sequence).

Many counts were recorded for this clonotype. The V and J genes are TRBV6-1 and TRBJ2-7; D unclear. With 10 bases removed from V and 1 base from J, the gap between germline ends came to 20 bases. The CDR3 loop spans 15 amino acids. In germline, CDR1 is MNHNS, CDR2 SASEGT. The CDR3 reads CAIRLVPTTSYEQYF. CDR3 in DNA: TGTGCCATACGGCTCGTACCGACCACGTCCTACGAGCAGTACTTC.

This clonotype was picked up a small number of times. The CDR3 is CAISETQGGTYNSPLHF. For the CDR3, the DNA is TGTGCCATCAGTGAAACGCAGGGTGGGACCTATAATTCACCCCTCCACTTT. This sequence joins TRBV10-3 and TRBJ1-6; D is possibly TRBD1 (5 bases). Looked up from germline, CDR1 is ENHRY and CDR2 is SYGVKD. V dropped 3 bases and J dropped 2 bases, with 14 bases sitting between them. CDR3 length equals 17 residues.

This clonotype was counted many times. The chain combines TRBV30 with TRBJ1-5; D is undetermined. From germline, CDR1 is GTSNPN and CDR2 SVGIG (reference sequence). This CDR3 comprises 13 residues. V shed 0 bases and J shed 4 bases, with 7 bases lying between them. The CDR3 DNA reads TGTGCCTGGAGTGTACGGGATAATCAGCCCCAGCATTTT. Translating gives CAWSVRDNQPQHF.

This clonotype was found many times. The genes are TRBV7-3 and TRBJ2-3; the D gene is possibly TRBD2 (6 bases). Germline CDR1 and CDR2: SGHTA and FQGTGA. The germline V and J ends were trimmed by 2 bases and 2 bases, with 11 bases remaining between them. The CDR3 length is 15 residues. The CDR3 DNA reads TGTGCCAGCAGCTTAGGGGGAGGCTACACAGATACGCAGTATTTT. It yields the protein CASSLGGGYTDTQYF. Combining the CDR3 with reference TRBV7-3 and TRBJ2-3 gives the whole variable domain GAGVSQTPSNKVTEKGKYVELRCDPISGHTALYWYRQSLGQGPEFLIYFQGTGAADDSGLPNDRFFAVRPEGSVSTLKIQRTERGDSAVYLCASSLGGGYTDTQYFGPGTRLTVL.

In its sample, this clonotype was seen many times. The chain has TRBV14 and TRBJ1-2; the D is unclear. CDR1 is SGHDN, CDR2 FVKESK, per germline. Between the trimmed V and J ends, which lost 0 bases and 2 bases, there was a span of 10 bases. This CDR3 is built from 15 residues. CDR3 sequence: CASSQEFGRNYGYTF. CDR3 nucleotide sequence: TGTGCCAGCAGCCAAGAATTTGGTCGGAACTATGGCTACACCTTC. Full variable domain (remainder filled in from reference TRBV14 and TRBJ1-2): EAGVTQFPSHSVIEKGQTVTLRCDPISGHDNLYWYRRVMGKEIKFLLHFVKESKQDESGMPNNRFLAERTGGTYSTLKVQPAELEDSGVYFCASSQEFGRNYGYTFGSGTRLTVV.